This TCR beta chain was documented in a study of blood T cell repertoires in COVID-19. Data came from immunoSEQ multiplex PCR; TCRdb stores just in-frame clones and leaves some out. The sample lists under 250,000 clones, 80% to 90% occurring once. The length of the CDR3 is 16 residues. Germline CDR1 reads LGHNA; CDR2 reads YNFKEQ. With 0 bases removed from V and 1 base from J, the gap between germline ends came to 11 bases. This receptor was identified in a woman in her twenties or thirties who had been exposed to COVID-19. V is TRBV4-2 and J is TRBJ2-3; D perhaps matches TRBD2 (6 bases). The sequenced sample consisted of PBMCs or T cells enriched from blood (not recorded which). This CDR3 reads CASSQDPPSGTDTQYF. CDR3 sequence (DNA): TGTGCCAGCAGCCAAGACCCCCCTAGCGGCACAGATACGCAGTATTTT.